A selection of T cell receptor beta chains follows, all from one sample in a study of cytomegalovirus exposure and HLA in healthy donors. Sequencing was performed with immunoSEQ multiplex PCR; in TCRdb, only in-frame clones are kept and a portion is missing. The sample lists 170,000 or so clones, 80% occurring once. The sequenced material came from PBMCs. These receptors all stem from a boy younger than 18 in good health and CMV-seronegative. Both conserved end residues are part of each CDR3. The D gene is left open where the match is weak. Not every row has a clone size; where given, it reads once, few, many or a size class.

abundance	v_gene	j_gene	d_gene	len	CDR3aa	CDR3nt
-	TRBV5-6	TRBJ1-4	-	15	CASSLPQGGHEKLFF	TGTGCCAGCAGCTTGCCCCAGGGCGGCCATGAAAAACTGTTTTTT
once	TRBV19	TRBJ2-5	-	15	CASSSRGGAGETQYF	TGTGCCAGTAGTTCACGCGGGGGCGCGGGGGAGACCCAGTACTTC
-	TRBV7-3	TRBJ1-1	TRBD1	15	CASSSQTGVNTEAFF	TGTGCCAGCAGCTCCCAGACAGGGGTGAACACTGAAGCTTTCTTT
-	TRBV30	TRBJ2-2	TRBD1	14	CAWSTRTGAGELFF	TGTGCCTGGAGTACCCGGACAGGCGCCGGGGAGCTGTTTTTT
-	TRBV11-3	TRBJ2-3	-	15	CASSFVSSGTDTQYF	TGTGCCAGCAGCTTTGTCTCCTCGGGCACAGATACGCAGTATTTT
-	TRBV7-9	TRBJ1-4	TRBD1	14	CASSRPDRGEKLFF	TGTGCCAGCAGCCGTCCTGACAGGGGGGAAAAACTGTTTTTT
-	TRBV5-6	TRBJ1-5	TRBD1	16	CASSLVGTGLNQPQHF	TGTGCCAGCAGCTTGGTCGGGACAGGGCTTAATCAGCCCCAGCATTTT
-	TRBV2	TRBJ2-1	-	15	CARAEGTVVYNEQFF	TGTGCCAGGGCGGAGGGGACAGTGGTATACAATGAGCAGTTCTTC
-	TRBV6-5	TRBJ1-1	-	11	CASSSGPEAFF	TGTGCCAGCAGTTCAGGCCCTGAAGCTTTCTTT
-	TRBV14	TRBJ1-1	TRBD1	19	CASSQGHRGLRTGPNEAFF	TGTGCCAGCAGCCAAGGACACAGGGGGCTACGAACTGGCCCCAATGAAGCTTTCTTT